The sample holds a few counts of the clone carrying this T cell receptor beta chain. Only in-frame clones appear in the TCRdb table, and some are missing; sequencing was by immunoSEQ multiplex PCR. The sample includes 530,000 or so clones, 60% to 80% of them seen just once. Trimming pared 4 bases from V and 0 bases from J, leaving 10 bases between. CDR1 is SEHNR and CDR2 is FQNEAQ in the germline V gene (reference sequence). The CDR3 runs to 16 residues. These data are taken from a study of shared clonotypes between healthy human individuals. Sequenced: PBMCs. The rearrangement links TRBV7-9 to TRBJ1-6; maybe TRBD1 (5 bases). This TCR came from a woman aged 35 to 49 in good health. Some clones in this sample may be carry-over from other donors' samples. CDR3 loop: CASSSRQSSYNSPLHF. In nucleotides, the CDR3 is TGTGCCAGCAGCTCGCGACAGAGCTCCTATAATTCACCCCTCCACTTT.